This TCR beta chain stems from a study of technical replicates of blood from a few donors. The V and J ends lost 2 bases and 7 bases, in that order; junction bases with no gene match: 13. Germline assignment: CDR1 LGHNT and CDR2 FRNRAP. The CDR3 has 16 residues. Sequencing was performed with immunoSEQ multiplex PCR; in TCRdb, only in-frame clones are kept and a portion is missing. The sample yields over 50,000 clones, about 93% seen once. This clonotype was sampled from a human donor in good health. This chain connects TRBV12-5 to TRBJ1-2, with TRBD1 matching over 7 bases. Material: T cells isolated from PBMCs. This CDR3 reads CASGLTRDSGSIGYTF. In DNA form, the CDR3 reads TGTGCTAGTGGTTTGACGAGGGACAGCGGATCTATTGGCTACACCTTC.